Listed below are T cell receptor beta chains from one sample, sequenced in a study of identical twins. TCRdb used MiXCR to reprocess the 5' RACE reads, holding one entry per CDR3 protein. The data hold around 670,000 distinct CDR3 sequences, with roughly 6% observed a single time. The specimen sequenced was naive T cells sorted from blood. The receptors stem from a man in his late teens or twenties in good health. Each CDR3 is given with its conserved first and last residue. D genes are given only for firm matches. The size of a clone is reported for some rows only, either as once, few or many, or as a class for expanded clones.

>.|TRBJ2-6|TRBV6-5|.
TGTGCCAGCAGTTACTACTGGGGAGGGGCCAACGTCCTGACTTTC
CASSYYWGGANVLTF
>.|TRBJ2-7|TRBV3-1|.
TGTGCCAGCAGCCAAGTCGCTAGCAGCTACGAGCAGTACTTC
CASSQVASSYEQYF
>.|TRBJ1-2|TRBV20-1|.
TGCAGTGCGGCCGGGGCCTCTAACTATGGCTACACCTTC
CSAAGASNYGYTF
>.|TRBJ2-1|TRBV4-3|many
TGCGCCAGCAGCCAAGTTGGCAGGGGCGGAAATCATGAGCAGTTCTTC
CASSQVGRGGNHEQFF
>.|TRBJ1-5|TRBV30|few
TGTGCCTGGAGACTTAGGGGGGGGAATCAGCCCCAGCATTTT
CAWRLRGGNQPQHF
>.|TRBJ2-7|TRBV20-1|many
TGCAGTGCTAGGACAGGACCTGACGAGCAGTACTTC
CSARTGPDEQYF
>.|TRBJ1-1|TRBV28|many
TGTGCCAGCAGTTTTAAGCCGAACACTGAAGCTTTCTTT
CASSFKPNTEAFF
>.|TRBJ1-2|TRBV5-5|many
TGTGCCAGCAGCTTGGAAGGGGCCTATGGCTACACCTTC
CASSLEGAYGYTF
>.|TRBJ2-1|TRBV15|.
TGTGCCACCACCCCTAGCGTATCTGGGTCTAATGAGCAGTTCTTC
CATTPSVSGSNEQFF
>.|TRBJ2-2|TRBV14|.
TGTGCCAGCAGCCAAGTCCCCCTAAGGCACTACACCGGGGAGCTGTTTTTT
CASSQVPLRHYTGELFF
>.|TRBJ2-1|TRBV15|many
TGTGCCACCAGCAGAGATCCATTAGGCCCCGAGAGCTCCTACAATGAGCAGTTCTTC
CATSRDPLGPESSYNEQFF
>TRBD2|TRBJ2-3|TRBV19|few
TGTGCCAGTAGGTCAGCGGGAGGGCCGAGGACAGATACGCAGTATTTT
CASRSAGGPRTDTQYF
>TRBD1|TRBJ2-1|TRBV30|few
TGTGCCTGGAGGGGACAGGGGAATGAGCAGTTCTTC
CAWRGQGNEQFF
>.|TRBJ2-1|TRBV20-1|few
TGCAGTGCTAGAGATCATTCAGCACATGGACTGGGCAATGAGCAGTTCTTC
CSARDHSAHGLGNEQFF
>TRBD1|TRBJ2-1|TRBV11-1|few
TGTGCCAGCAGCTTAGAGTATGTGACAGGGGATGAGCAGTTCTTC
CASSLEYVTGDEQFF
>TRBD2|TRBJ2-5|TRBV7-9|many
TGTGCCAGCAGCCTAGCGGTGGAGACCCAGTACTTC
CASSLAVETQYF
>TRBD2|TRBJ2-5|TRBV6-1|many
TGTGCCAGCAGCCCTGGGACTAGCGGACAAGAGACCCAGTACTTC
CASSPGTSGQETQYF
>TRBD1|TRBJ1-5|TRBV20-1|many
TGCAGTGCCTTAGGGGGCGGTAGCAATCAGCCCCAGCATTTT
CSALGGGSNQPQHF
>.|TRBJ2-3|TRBV20-1|.
TGCAGTGCTAGAGATGGGGGGATGAGATCCCGAGATACGCAGTATTTT
CSARDGGMRSRDTQYF
>.|TRBJ2-1|TRBV29-1|many
TGCAGCGTTGAAGACCCCAAGTCGGGGTACAATGAGCAGTTCTTC
CSVEDPKSGYNEQFF
>.|TRBJ2-6|TRBV3-1|.
TGTGCCAGCAGCCCAACGAGGAATTCTGGGGCCAACGTCCTGACTTTC
CASSPTRNSGANVLTF
>.|TRBJ1-1|TRBV12-3/TRBV12-4|many
TGTGCCAGCAGTTTGGGTATCCAGCCTGAAGCTTTCTTT
CASSLGIQPEAFF
>.|TRBJ2-7|TRBV6-2/TRBV6-3|many
TGTGCCAGCAGTGCCGGGATCTACGAGCAGTACTTC
CASSAGIYEQYF
>TRBD2|TRBJ2-3|TRBV12-3/TRBV12-4|many
TGTGCCAGCATGCATAGCGGGAAGGGAGATACGCAGTATTTT
CASMHSGKGDTQYF
>.|TRBJ1-2|TRBV12-3/TRBV12-4|many
TGTGCCAGCAGGCCCGGGGCTGTCTATGGCTACACCTTC
CASRPGAVYGYTF
>.|TRBJ2-5|TRBV29-1|many
TGCAGCGTTAATGGGGGAGAGACCCAGTACTTC
CSVNGGETQYF